This T cell receptor beta chain was retrieved from a study of shared clonotypes between healthy human individuals. It was on ten immunoSEQ deep assay plates that unsorted PBMC DNA was sequenced. Sequencing used immunoSEQ multiplex PCR; TCRdb keeps in-frame clones, though not all of them. This sample yields some 490,000 clones, of which 81% are seen a single time; approximately 12% belongs to the top ten. Source material: PBMCs. This clonotype was obtained from a woman in her thirties or forties in good health. Some clones in this sample may be carry-over from other donors' samples.

The CDR3 loop is CASSEAQGYEQFF. CDR3 DNA sequence: TGTGCCAGCAGTGAAGCGCAAGGGTATGAGCAGTTCTTC. This chain links TRBV2 with TRBJ2-1; D is unclear. Deletions cut 0 bases from V and 8 bases from J, with 8 bases between. The CDR3 loop spans 13 amino acids. Per germline, CDR1 SNHLY and CDR2 FYNNEI.